The sequence of this T cell receptor (beta chain) was determined in a study of blood T cell repertoires in COVID-19. Authors' processing steps: Reference gene primer amplification yielded estimated nucleated cell counts. Sequencing used immunoSEQ multiplex PCR; TCRdb keeps in-frame clones, though not all of them. V and J calls and clone size follow that table, whereas D and trimming were derived from the DNA. The repertoire consists of 160,000 or so clones, with roughly nine tenths occurring once and the leading ten covering about 15%. V lost 5 bases to trimming and J lost 2 bases; unmatched junction nucleotides: 3. CDR3 length equals 16 residues. The germline gives CDR1 LNHDA, CDR2 SQIVND (reference sequence).

Sequenced sample: peripheral blood. The V gene is TRBV19, the J gene TRBJ1-6; TRBD1 aligns across 10 bases. This receptor was identified in a middle-aged woman with acute or convalescent COVID-19. CDR3 sequence: CASSDRGRTYNSPLHF. Written as DNA, the CDR3 is TGTGCCAGTAGTGACAGGGGGCGCACCTATAATTCACCCCTCCACTTT.